This entry concerns a single TCR beta chain. These data belong to a study of control samples from healthy donors and cancer patients. This CDR3 spans 14 amino acids. Per germline, CDR1 LNHDA and CDR2 SQIVND (reference sequence). Trimming removed 9 bases at V and 0 bases at J, with 14 bases between. The protocol was immunoSEQ multiplex PCR, while the TCRdb copy is restricted to in-frame clones and leaves out a portion. In the table there are roughly 120,000 clones, around 89% of which are singletons. The source is a man between 50 and 59 years old in good health. The sequencing sample was made of blood. The chain uses TRBV19 and TRBJ1-1; no definite D call. CDR3 loop: CASALGGVNTEAFF. In DNA, the CDR3 is TGTGCCAGCGCTCTGGGAGGAGTGAACACTGAAGCTTTCTTT.